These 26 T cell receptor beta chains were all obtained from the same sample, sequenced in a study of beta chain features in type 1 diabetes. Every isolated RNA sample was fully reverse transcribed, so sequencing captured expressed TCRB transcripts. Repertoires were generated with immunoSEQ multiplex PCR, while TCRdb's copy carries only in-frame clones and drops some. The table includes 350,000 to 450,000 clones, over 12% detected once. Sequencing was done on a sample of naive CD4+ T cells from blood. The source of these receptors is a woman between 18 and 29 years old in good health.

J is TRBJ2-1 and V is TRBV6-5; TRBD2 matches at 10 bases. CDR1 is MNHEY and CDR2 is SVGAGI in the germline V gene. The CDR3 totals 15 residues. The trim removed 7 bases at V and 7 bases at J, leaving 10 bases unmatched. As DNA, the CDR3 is TGTGCCAGCATTTTAGCGGGAGGCACGCGGAATGAGCAGTTCTTC. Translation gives CASILAGGTRNEQFF.

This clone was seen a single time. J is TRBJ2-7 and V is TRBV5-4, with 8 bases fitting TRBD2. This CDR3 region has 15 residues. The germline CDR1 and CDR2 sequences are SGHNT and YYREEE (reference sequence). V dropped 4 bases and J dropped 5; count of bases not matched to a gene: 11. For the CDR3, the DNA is TGTGCCAGCAGCGTACGGACTAGCCTTCGTAACGAGCAGTACTTC. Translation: CASSVRTSLRNEQYF.

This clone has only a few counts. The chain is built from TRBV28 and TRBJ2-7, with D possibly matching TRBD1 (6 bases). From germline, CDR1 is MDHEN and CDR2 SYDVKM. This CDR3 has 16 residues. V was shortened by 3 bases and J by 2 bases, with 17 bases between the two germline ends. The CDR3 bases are TGTGCCAGCAGTTTCGATGGGGCAGGGGTGCCCTACGAGCAGTACTTC. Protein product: CASSFDGAGVPYEQYF.

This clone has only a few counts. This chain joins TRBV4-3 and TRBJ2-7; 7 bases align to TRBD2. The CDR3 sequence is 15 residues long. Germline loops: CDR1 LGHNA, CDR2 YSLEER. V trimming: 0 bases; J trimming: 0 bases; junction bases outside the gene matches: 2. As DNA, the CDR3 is TGCGCCAGCAGCCAAGATCGCGGGGGCTCCTACGAGCAGTACTTC. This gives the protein CASSQDRGGSYEQYF.

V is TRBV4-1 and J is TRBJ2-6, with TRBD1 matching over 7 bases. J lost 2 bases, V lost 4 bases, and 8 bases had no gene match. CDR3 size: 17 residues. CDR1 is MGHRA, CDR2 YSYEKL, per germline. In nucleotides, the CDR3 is TGCGCCAGCAGCCGCCCGCTTGACAGGGCTGGGGCCAACGTCCTGACTTTC. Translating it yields CASSRPLDRAGANVLTF.

The CDR3 sequence is CSVVRGRAGDTQYF. The CDR3 DNA reads TGCAGCGTCGTAAGGGGGAGGGCTGGAGATACGCAGTATTTT. This rearrangement joins TRBV29-1 to TRBJ2-3; D may be TRBD2 (7 bases). Germline V gene lookup returns CDR1 SQVTM and CDR2 ANQGSEA. The V end was cut by 6 bases, the J end by 5 bases, with 18 bases between. The CDR3 runs to 14 residues.

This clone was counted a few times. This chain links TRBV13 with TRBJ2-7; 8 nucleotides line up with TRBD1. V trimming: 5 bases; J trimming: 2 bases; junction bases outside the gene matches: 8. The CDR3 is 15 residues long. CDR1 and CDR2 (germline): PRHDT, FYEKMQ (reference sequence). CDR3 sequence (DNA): TGTGCCAGCAGCCTCCCCGACAGGGGCCCCTACGAGCAGTACTTC. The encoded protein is CASSLPDRGPYEQYF.

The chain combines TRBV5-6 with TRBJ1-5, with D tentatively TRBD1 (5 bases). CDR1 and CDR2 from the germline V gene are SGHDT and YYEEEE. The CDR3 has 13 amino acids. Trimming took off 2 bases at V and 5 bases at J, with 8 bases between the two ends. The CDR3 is CASSLRTYQPQHF. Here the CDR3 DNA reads TGTGCCAGCAGCTTAAGGACATATCAGCCCCAGCATTTT.

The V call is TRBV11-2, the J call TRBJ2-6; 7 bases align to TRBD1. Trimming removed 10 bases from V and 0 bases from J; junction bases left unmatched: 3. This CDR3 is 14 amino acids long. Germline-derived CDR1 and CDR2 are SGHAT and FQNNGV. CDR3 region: CATRDSSGANVLTF. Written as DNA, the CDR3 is TGTGCCACCAGGGACAGCTCTGGGGCCAACGTCCTGACTTTC.

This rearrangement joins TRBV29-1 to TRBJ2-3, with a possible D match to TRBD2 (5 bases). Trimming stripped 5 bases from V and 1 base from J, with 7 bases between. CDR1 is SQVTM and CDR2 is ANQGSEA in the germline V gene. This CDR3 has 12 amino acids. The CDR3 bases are TGCAGCGTTTACGGGGGCACAGATACGCAGTATTTT. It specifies CSVYGGTDTQYF.

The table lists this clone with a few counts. The CDR3 protein is CASSALPGLAIDTQYF. CDR3 DNA sequence: TGTGCCAGCAGCGCCTTACCGGGACTAGCGATAGATACGCAGTATTTT. The V call is TRBV9, the J call TRBJ2-3, with TRBD2 identical over 10 bases. Germline-derived CDR1 and CDR2 are SGDLS and YYNGEE. The CDR3 spans 16 residues. Trimming removed 3 bases from V and 5 bases from J; junction bases left unmatched: 9.

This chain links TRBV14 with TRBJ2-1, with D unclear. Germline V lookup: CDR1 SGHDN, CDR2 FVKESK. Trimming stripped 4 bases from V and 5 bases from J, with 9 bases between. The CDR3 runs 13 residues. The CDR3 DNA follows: TGTGCCAGCAGCCCCCGACGGGACAATGAGCAGTTCTTC. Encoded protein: CASSPRRDNEQFF.

The CDR3 loop is CASSRTGNTIYF. CDR3 sequence (DNA): TGTGCCAGCAGCAGAACAGGGAACACCATATATTTT. The V gene is TRBV7-2, the J gene TRBJ1-3, with TRBD1 as a possible D gene (6 bases). CDR1 is SGHTA and CDR2 is FQGNSA in the germline V gene. V gave up 5 bases and J gave up 7 bases, with 9 bases separating them. The CDR3 has 12 residues.

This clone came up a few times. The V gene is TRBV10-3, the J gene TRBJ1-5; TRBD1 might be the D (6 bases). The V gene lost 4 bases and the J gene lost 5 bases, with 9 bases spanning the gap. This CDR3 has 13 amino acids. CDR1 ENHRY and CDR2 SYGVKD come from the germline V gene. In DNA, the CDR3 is TGTGCCATCAGTGCAGGGGTTGATCAGCCCCAGCATTTT. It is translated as CAISAGVDQPQHF.

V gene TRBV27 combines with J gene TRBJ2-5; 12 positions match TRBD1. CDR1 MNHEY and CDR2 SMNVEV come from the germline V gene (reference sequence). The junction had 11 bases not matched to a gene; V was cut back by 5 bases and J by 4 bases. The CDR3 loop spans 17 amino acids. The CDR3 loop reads CASSTGTGGRGGETQYF. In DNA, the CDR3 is TGTGCCAGCAGTACCGGGACAGGGGGCAGGGGAGGAGAGACCCAGTACTTC.

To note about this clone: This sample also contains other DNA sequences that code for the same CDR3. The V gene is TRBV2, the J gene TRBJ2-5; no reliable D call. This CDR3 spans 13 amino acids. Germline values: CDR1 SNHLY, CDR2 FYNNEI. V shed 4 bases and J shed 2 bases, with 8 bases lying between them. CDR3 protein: CASSADSQETQYF. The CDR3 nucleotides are TGTGCCAGCAGTGCCGACTCTCAAGAGACCCAGTACTTC.

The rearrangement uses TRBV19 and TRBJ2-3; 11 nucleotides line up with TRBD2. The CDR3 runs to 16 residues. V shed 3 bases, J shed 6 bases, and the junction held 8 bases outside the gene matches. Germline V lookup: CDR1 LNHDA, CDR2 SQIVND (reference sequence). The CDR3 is CASSISGSGRADTQYF. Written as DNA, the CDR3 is TGTGCCAGTAGTATTTCGGGTAGCGGGAGGGCGGATACGCAGTATTTT.

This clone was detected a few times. The CDR3, as DNA: TGTGCCAGCTCAAGCGGGAGGGTTTACAATGAGCAGTTCTTC. It encodes CASSSGRVYNEQFF. The rearrangement joins TRBV6-5 to TRBJ2-1; TRBD2 matches 10 bases. Per germline, CDR1 MNHEY and CDR2 SVGAGI. The CDR3 loop spans 14 amino acids. Trimming took 8 bases from V and 4 from J; bases not matched to a gene: 5.

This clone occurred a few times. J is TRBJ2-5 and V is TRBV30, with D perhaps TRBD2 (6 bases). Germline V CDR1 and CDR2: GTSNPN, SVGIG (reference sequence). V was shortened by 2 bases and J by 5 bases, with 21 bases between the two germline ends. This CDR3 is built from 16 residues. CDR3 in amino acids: CAWSRPRAGRRETQYF. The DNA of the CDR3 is TGTGCCTGGAGTCGCCCGAGGGCGGGGAGGAGGGAGACCCAGTACTTC.

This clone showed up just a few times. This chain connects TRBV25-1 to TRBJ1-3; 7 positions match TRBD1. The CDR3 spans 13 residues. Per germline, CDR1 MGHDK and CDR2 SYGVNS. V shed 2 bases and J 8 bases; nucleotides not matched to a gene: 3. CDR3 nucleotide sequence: TGTGCCAGCAGTGAACCCGACAGGGACACCATATATTTT. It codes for CASSEPDRDTIYF.

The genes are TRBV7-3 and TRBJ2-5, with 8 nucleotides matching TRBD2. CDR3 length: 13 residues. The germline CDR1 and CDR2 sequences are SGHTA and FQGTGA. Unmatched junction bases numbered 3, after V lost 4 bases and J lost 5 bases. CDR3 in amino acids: CASSSTSEETQYF. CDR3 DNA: TGTGCCAGCAGCTCGACTAGCGAGGAGACCCAGTACTTC.

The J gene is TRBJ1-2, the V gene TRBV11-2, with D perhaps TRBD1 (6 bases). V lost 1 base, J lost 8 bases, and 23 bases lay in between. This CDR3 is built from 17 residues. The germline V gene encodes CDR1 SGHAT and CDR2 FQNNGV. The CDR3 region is CASSLGSAGAAFYGYTF. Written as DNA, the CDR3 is TGTGCCAGCAGCTTAGGGTCGGCAGGGGCGGCCTTCTACGGCTACACCTTC.

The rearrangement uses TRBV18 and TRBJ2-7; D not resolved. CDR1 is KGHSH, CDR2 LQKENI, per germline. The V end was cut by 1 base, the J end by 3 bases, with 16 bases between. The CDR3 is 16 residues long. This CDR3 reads CASSPLGGQDCYEQYF. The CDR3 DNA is TGTGCCAGCTCACCACTGGGTGGTCAGGATTGCTACGAGCAGTACTTC.

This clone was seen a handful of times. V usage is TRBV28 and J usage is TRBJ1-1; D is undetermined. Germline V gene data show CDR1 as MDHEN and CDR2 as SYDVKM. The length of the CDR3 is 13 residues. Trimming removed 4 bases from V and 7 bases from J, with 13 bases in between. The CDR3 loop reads CASSSVQVREAFF. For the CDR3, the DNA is TGTGCCAGCAGTTCGGTGCAGGTCCGTGAAGCTTTCTTT.

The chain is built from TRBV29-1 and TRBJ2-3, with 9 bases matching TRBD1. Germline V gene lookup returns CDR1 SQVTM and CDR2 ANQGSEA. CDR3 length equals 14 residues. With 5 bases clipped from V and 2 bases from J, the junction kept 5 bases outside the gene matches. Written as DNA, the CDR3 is TGCAGCGTTCACGGACAGGGGAACACAGATACGCAGTATTTT. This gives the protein CSVHGQGNTDTQYF.

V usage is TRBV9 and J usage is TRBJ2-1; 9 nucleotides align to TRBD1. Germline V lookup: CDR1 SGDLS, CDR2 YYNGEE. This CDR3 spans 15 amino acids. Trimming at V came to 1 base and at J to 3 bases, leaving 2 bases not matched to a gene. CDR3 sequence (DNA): TGTGCCAGCAGCGTACGGGACAGGGTCTACAATGAGCAGTTCTTC. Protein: CASSVRDRVYNEQFF.